This T cell receptor beta chain was captured by sequencing in a study of blood T cells in healthy people across ages. CDR3 length: 15 residues. Deletions cut 4 bases from V and 0 bases from J, with 13 bases between. The germline gives CDR1 MDHEN, CDR2 SYDVKM. Through a sample-barcoded 5' primer and a J-beta primer mix, a second PCR was run for roughly 6 to 12 cycles. TCRdb re-called the 5' RACE reads through MiXCR, storing one row per CDR3 protein. The sample lists 1.5 million to 2 million distinct CDR3 sequences, just under 50% occurring once. This clonotype was found a few times. J is TRBJ2-7 and V is TRBV28; D uncertain. Sequenced sample: blood. This receptor was identified in a woman in her thirties or forties in good health. CDR3 amino acids: CASSSLVRPSYEQYF. The CDR3 DNA sequence: TGTGCCAGCAGTTCGTTGGTTCGGCCCTCCTACGAGCAGTACTTC.